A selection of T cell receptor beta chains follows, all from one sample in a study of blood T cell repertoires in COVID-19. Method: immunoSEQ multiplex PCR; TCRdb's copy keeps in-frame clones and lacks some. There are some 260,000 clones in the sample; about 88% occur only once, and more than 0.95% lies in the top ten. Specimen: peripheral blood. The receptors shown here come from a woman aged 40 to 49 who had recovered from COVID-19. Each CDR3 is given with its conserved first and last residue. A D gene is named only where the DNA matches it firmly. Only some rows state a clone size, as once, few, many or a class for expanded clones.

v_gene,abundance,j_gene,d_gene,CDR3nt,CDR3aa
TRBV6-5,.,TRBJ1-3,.,TGTGCCAGCACCGACCCGGGGGGCGGTGGAAACACCATATATTTT,CASTDPGGGGNTIYF
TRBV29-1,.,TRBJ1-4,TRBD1,TGCAGCGTTGAAGTGACAGGGGAGAAAAAACTGTTTTTT,CSVEVTGEKKLFF
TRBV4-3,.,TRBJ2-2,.,TGCGCCAGCAGCCCCCTGGCAGGGGCCGGGGAGCTGTTTTTT,CASSPLAGAGELFF
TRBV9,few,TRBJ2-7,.,TGTGCCAGCAGCGTAGGGGCCGCCTACGAGCAGTACTTC,CASSVGAAYEQYF
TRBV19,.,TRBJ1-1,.,TGTGCCAGTAGTGGAGGGTGGGAGGCTGAAGCTTTCTTT,CASSGGWEAEAFF
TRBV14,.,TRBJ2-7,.,TGTGCCAGCAGCAGGGGGGGCCGTGGGGATCCCTACGAGCAGTACTTC,CASSRGGRGDPYEQYF
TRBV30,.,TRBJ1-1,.,TGTGCCTGGAGTAGGCAGGGCGGGGGTACTGAAGCTTTCTTT,CAWSRQGGGTEAFF
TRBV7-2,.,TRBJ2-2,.,TGTGCCAGCAGCTTGGCGGGGCCGGGGGGGGAGCTGTTTTTT,CASSLAGPGGELFF
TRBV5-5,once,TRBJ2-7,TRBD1,TGTGCCAGCAGCTCGGGGGCAGGGGGCTACTACGAGCAGTACTTC,CASSSGAGGYYEQYF
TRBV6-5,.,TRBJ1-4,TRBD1,TGTGCCAGCAGTCGGGGGACAGGGAGAGGTGAAAAACTGTTTTTT,CASSRGTGRGEKLFF
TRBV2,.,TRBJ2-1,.,TGTGCCAGCAGTGAGGGCAGGGATGAGCAGTTCTTC,CASSEGRDEQFF
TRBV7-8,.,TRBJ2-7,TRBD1,TGTGCCAGCAGCCCGGCGGCAGGGGGCGGGTACGAGCAGTACTTC,CASSPAAGGGYEQYF
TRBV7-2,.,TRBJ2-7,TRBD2,TGTGCCAGCACCGCGGGGGGCTACGAGCAGTACTTC,CASTAGGYEQYF
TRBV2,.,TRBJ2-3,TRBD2,TGTGCCAGCAAACTGGAGGCTAGCGGGAGGTCGGCGGATACGCAGTATTTT,CASKLEASGRSADTQYF
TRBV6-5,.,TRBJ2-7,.,TGTGCCAGCAGTTACGCGGGGGCCGAGCAGTACTTC,CASSYAGAEQYF
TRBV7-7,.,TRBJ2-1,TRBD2,TGTGCCAGCAGCTCACTAGCGGGGTACAATGAGCAGTTCTTC,CASSSLAGYNEQFF
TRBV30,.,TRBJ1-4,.,TGTGCCTGGACCCCCGGGGTCGGGGAGGGTGAAAAACTGTTTTTT,CAWTPGVGEGEKLFF
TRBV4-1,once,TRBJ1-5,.,TGCGCCAGCGGGCCGCGCCATAGCAATCAGCCCCAGCATTTT,CASGPRHSNQPQHF
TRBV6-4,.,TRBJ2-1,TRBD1,TGTGCCAGCAGTGAACAGGGGGTGGGTGAGCAGTTCTTC,CASSEQGVGEQFF
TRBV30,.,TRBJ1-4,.,TGTGCCTGGAGTGCGGGGAAGGGTGAAAAACTGTTTTTT,CAWSAGKGEKLFF
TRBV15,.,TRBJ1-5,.,TGTGCCACCAGCCAGACAGTGCATAGCAATCAGCCCCAGCATTTT,CATSQTVHSNQPQHF
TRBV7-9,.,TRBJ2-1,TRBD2,TGTGCCAGCAGCTTGGTGGGACTAGATGTGTTCTTC,CASSLVGLDVFF
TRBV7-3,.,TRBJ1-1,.,TGTGCCAGCAGCCAAGGGGCCACTGAAGCTTTCTTT,CASSQGATEAFF
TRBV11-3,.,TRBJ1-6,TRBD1,TGTGCCAGCAGCTGGTCCGGGACAGGGGATGGGTCACCCCTCCACTTT,CASSWSGTGDGSPLHF
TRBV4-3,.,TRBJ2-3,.,TGCGCCAGCAGCCCCCCCGGGAGAGGGGTTGCAGATACGCAGTATTTT,CASSPPGRGVADTQYF
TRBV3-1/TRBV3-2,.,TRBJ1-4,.,TGTGCCAGCAGCCCAGGAGCGGTCGAAAAACTGTTTTTT,CASSPGAVEKLFF
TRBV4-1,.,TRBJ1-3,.,TGCGCCAGCAGCCTCGGGTCGAGCTCTGGAAACACCATATATTTT,CASSLGSSSGNTIYF
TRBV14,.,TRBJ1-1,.,TGTGCCAGCAGCCATCAGGCGAACACTGAAGCTTTCTTT,CASSHQANTEAFF
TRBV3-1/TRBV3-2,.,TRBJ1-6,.,TGTGCCAGCAGCCAAGATGTCGCAGGTCCCTATAATTCACCCCTCCACTTT,CASSQDVAGPYNSPLHF
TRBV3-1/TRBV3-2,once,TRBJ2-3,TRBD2,TGTGCCAGCAGCCAAGTGCGGCTAGCGGGGCGGGCAGATACGCAGTATTTT,CASSQVRLAGRADTQYF
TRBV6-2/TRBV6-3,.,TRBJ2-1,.,TGTGCCAGCAGTTACTCCCCGACAGCCTACAATGAGCAGTTCTTC,CASSYSPTAYNEQFF
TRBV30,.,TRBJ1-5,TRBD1,TGTGCCTGGAGTGTCAGTGACAGGGACAATCAGCCCCAGCATTTT,CAWSVSDRDNQPQHF
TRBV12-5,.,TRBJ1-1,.,TGTGCTAGTGGTTTGGTACGGGGGGCTGGGGGCACTGAAGCTTTCTTT,CASGLVRGAGGTEAFF
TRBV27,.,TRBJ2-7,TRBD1,TGTGCCAGCAGTTCCCGAGGACAGGGGGCCCACGAGCAGTACTTC,CASSSRGQGAHEQYF
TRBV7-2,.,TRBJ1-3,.,TGTGCCAGCAGCTTAGCACAGGGCACCGGAAACACCATATATTTT,CASSLAQGTGNTIYF
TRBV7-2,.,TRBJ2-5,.,TGTGCCAGCAGCACCCCTAGCGGCCCAACACAGGGGGGTGTAGAGACCCAGTACTTC,CASSTPSGPTQGGVETQYF
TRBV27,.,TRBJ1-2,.,TGTGCCAGCAGTTTCCAACGGGGGGGCTATGGCTACACCTTC,CASSFQRGGYGYTF
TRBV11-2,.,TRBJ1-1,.,TGTGCCAGCAGCTTCCGGCCCCGGGGCACTGAAGCTTTCTTT,CASSFRPRGTEAFF
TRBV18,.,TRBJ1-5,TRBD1,TGTGCCAGCTCACCACGGGGACAGGGGACGGGGAGGAATCAGCCCCAGCATTTT,CASSPRGQGTGRNQPQHF
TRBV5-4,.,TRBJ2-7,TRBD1,TGTGCCAGCAGCCAAATGGGGACAGGGGAGTCCTACGAGCAGTACTTC,CASSQMGTGESYEQYF